The 2 T cell receptor beta chains listed next were all sequenced from one sample in a study of blood T cell repertoires in COVID-19. Assay: immunoSEQ multiplex PCR; the TCRdb copy retains only in-frame clones and omits some. The sample includes about 350,000 clones, roughly 87% of them seen just once. Sequencing input: PBMCs or T cells enriched from blood (not recorded which). All receptors derive from a woman aged 30 to 39 who had recovered from COVID-19.

The V and J genes are TRBV5-4 and TRBJ2-7; no firm D call. Per the germline V gene, CDR1 is SGHNT and CDR2 is YYREEE (reference sequence). The CDR3 has 14 amino acids. Trimming took 0 bases from V and 2 from J, leaving 9 bases between them. The CDR3 nucleotides read TGTGCCAGCAGCTTGGGAGGCAATACCTACGAGCAGTACTTC. It is translated as CASSLGGNTYEQYF.

The chain has TRBV19 and TRBJ2-7; TRBD2 matches at 10 bases. J lost 2 bases, V lost 1 base, and 2 bases had no gene match. The germline CDR1 and CDR2 sequences are LNHDA and SQIVND (reference sequence). The CDR3 totals 15 residues. The CDR3 DNA is TGTGCCAGTAGTATAGGGACTAGCGGACCCTACGAGCAGTACTTC. It yields the protein CASSIGTSGPYEQYF.